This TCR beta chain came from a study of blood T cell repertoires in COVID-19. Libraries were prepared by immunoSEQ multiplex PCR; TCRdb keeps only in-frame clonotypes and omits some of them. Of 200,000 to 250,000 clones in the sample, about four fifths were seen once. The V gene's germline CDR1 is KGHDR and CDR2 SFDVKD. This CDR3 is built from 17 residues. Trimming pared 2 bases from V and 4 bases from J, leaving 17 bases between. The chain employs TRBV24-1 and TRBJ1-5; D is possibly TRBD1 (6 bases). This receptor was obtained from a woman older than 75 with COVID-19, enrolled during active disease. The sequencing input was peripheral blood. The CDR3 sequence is CATSDSSTGRGNQPQHF. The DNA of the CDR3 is TGTGCCACCAGTGATTCTTCTACAGGGAGGGGGAATCAGCCCCAGCATTTT.